In this sample, the clone carrying this T cell receptor (beta chain) turned up a few times. The germline gives CDR1 GTSNPN, CDR2 SVGIG (reference sequence). CDR3 size: 16 residues. V shed 0 bases and J 2 bases; nucleotides not matched to a gene: 8. This record comes from a study of blood T cell repertoires in COVID-19. Whole-study context: COVID-19 samples, acute and convalescent, were from the United States, Italy and Spain.

Study processing details: Amplification of reference gene primers provided the estimated nucleated cell counts. Assay: immunoSEQ multiplex PCR; the TCRdb copy retains only in-frame clones and omits some. V, J and clone size are taken as reported in that table, and D and trimming were inferred from the DNA itself. The sample has about 150,000 clones; 80% to 90% are singletons. The chain carries TRBV30 and TRBJ2-3; 7 bases line up with TRBD1. Material for sequencing was peripheral blood. The TCR comes from a man older than 75 with acute or convalescent COVID-19. The CDR3 is CAWSVQGGLLTDTQYF. In nucleotides, the CDR3 is TGTGCCTGGAGTGTACAAGGGGGCCTCCTCACAGATACGCAGTATTTT.